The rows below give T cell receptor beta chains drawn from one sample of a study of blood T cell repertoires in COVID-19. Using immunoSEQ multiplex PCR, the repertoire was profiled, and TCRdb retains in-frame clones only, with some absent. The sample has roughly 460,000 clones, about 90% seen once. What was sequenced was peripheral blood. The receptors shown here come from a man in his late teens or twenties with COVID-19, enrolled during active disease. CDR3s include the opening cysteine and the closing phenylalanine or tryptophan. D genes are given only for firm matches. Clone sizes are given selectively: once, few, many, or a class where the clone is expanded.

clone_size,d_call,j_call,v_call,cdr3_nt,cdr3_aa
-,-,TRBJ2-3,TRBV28,TGTGCCAGCAGTTTCCGAGGTTTTTCGGCAGATACGCAGTATTTT,CASSFRGFSADTQYF
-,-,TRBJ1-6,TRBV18,TGTGCCAGCTCACATGATCGGCAGGCCAATTCACCCCTCCACTTT,CASSHDRQANSPLHF
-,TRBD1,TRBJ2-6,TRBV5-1,TGCGCCAGCAGCAGGGGGCCTGGGGCCAACGTCCTGACTTTC,CASSRGPGANVLTF
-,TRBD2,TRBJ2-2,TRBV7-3,TGTGCCAGCAGCCCCTGGGAGGGTAGCACCGGGGAGCTGTTTTTT,CASSPWEGSTGELFF
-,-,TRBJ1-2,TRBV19,TGTGCCAGTAGTATAGGGGGGGGGAGCTATGGCTACACCTTC,CASSIGGGSYGYTF
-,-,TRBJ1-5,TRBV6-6,TGTGCCAGCAGTTACCTTTCGGGTAATCAGCCCCAGCATTTT,CASSYLSGNQPQHF
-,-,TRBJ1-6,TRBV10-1,TGCGCCACCTTCAAGAGGGGGAATTCACCCCTCCACTTT,CATFKRGNSPLHF
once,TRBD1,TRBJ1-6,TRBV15,TGTGCCACCAGCAGAGGGACAGGGGAGAATTCACCCCTCCACTTT,CATSRGTGENSPLHF
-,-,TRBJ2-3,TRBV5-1,TGCGCCAGCAGCCCGATACTAGTGAAGGGAGATACGCAGTATTTT,CASSPILVKGDTQYF
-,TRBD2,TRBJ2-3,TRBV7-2,TGTGCCAGCAGCTTAGGGAGGAGGGGACTACGCACAGATACGCAGTATTTT,CASSLGRRGLRTDTQYF
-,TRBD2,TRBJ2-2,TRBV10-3,TGTGCCATCAGTGAGCCCGGGACTAGCGGGGTCGCGAACACCGGGGAGCTGTTTTTT,CAISEPGTSGVANTGELFF
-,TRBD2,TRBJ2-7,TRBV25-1,TGTGCCAGCAGTGGCCCCCCGGGACTAGCGGGGTACGAGCAGTACTTC,CASSGPPGLAGYEQYF
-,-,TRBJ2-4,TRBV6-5,TGTGCCAGCAGTAGAGAGGCCAAAAACATTCAGTACTTC,CASSREAKNIQYF
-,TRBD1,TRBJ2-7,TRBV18,TGTGCCAGCTCACCCACAGGGGCTGGAGGTGAGCAGTACTTC,CASSPTGAGGEQYF
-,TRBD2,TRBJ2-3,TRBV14,TGTGCCAGCAGCCAAGGGACTAGCGGGAGCCAGTATTTT,CASSQGTSGSQYF
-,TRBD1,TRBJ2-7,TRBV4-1,TGCGCCAGCAGCAGACAGGGGGCGAGCTCCTACGAGCAGTACTTC,CASSRQGASSYEQYF
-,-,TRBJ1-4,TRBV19,TGTGCCAGTAGTATGCGGGATAGGGCGGGAGAAAAACTGTTTTTT,CASSMRDRAGEKLFF
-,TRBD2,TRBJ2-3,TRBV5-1,TGCGCCACCGGGACTAGCGGGGACCGCACAGATACGCAGTATTTT,CATGTSGDRTDTQYF
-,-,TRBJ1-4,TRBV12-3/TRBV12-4,TGTGCCAGCAGTCCAAGGGGTATTGCACTGTTTTTT,CASSPRGIALFF
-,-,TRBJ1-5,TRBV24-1,TGTGCCACCAGTGATTTGCGACAGAGCAATCAGCCCCAGCATTTT,CATSDLRQSNQPQHF
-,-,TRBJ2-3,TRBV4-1,TGCGCCAGCAGCCAAGGGGTCCAGGGCACGCAGTATTTT,CASSQGVQGTQYF
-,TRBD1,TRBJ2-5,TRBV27,TGTGCCAGCAGTCCCCCAGGGGGTCGGGAGACCCAGTACTTC,CASSPPGGRETQYF
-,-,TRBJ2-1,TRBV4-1,TGCGCCAGCAGCCAAGATGACGGGTTGAATGAGCAGTTCTTC,CASSQDDGLNEQFF
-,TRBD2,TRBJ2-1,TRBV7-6,TGTGCCAGCAGCCCGGGACTAGCGGGGGACTCCTACAATGAGCAGTTCTTC,CASSPGLAGDSYNEQFF
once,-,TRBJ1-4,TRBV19,TGTGCCAGTAGTATATTTTCGGGGGGCGCTGAAAAACTGTTTTTT,CASSIFSGGAEKLFF
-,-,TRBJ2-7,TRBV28,TGTGCCAGCAGTTTACCCCAGGGGCTTAAGCAGTACTTC,CASSLPQGLKQYF
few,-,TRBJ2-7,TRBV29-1,TGCAGCGTGGGAGTACAAAGCTCCTACGAGCAGTACTTC,CSVGVQSSYEQYF
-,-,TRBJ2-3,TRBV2,TGTGCCAGCATCGACTCTAGGGGAGGAGATACGCAGTATTTT,CASIDSRGGDTQYF
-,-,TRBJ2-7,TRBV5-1,TGCGCCAGCAGCTTGAGTGGCAGGGTTAGTGACGAGCAGTACTTC,CASSLSGRVSDEQYF
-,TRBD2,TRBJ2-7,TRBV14,TGTGCCAGCAGCCAAGCGGGGGGACTCGCCTACGAGCAGTACTTC,CASSQAGGLAYEQYF
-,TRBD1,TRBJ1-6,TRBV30,TGTGCCTGGAGTCCCCAGGACAGGGGGAAATCACCCCTCCACTTT,CAWSPQDRGKSPLHF
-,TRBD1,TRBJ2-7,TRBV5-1,TGCGCCAGCAGCTGGGGCTCGGGACAGCTATACGAGCAGTACTTC,CASSWGSGQLYEQYF
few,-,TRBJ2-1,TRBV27,TGTGCCAGCAGTCCCTACTTAAGCTCCTACAATGAGCAGTTCTTC,CASSPYLSSYNEQFF
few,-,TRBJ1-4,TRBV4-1,TGCGCCAGCAGCCAAGGACGGGCTAATGAAAAACTGTTTTTT,CASSQGRANEKLFF
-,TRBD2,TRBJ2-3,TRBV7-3,TGTGCCAGCAGCTCCTACGGGACTAGCGGGAAAGATACGCAGTATTTT,CASSSYGTSGKDTQYF
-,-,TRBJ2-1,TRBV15,TGTGCCACCAGCACGCGCGACTTCGGCGAGCAGTTCTTC,CATSTRDFGEQFF
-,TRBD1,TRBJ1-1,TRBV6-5,TGTGCCACCCGGACAGGAATCGACACTGAAGCTTTCTTT,CATRTGIDTEAFF
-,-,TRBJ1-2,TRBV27,TGTGCCAGCAACCCCTCCGCAGGGGACGGATTCGGCTATGGCTACACCTTC,CASNPSAGDGFGYGYTF
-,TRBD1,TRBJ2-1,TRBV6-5,TGTGCCAGCAGCCGCAGACAGGGGGGTTACAATGAGCAGTTCTTC,CASSRRQGGYNEQFF
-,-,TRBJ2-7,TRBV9,TGTGCCAGCAGCGTAGGCGGGAAACCCTACGAGCAGTACTTC,CASSVGGKPYEQYF
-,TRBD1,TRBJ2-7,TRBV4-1,TGCGCCAGCAGCCCCCGGGACAGAAGCTACGAGCAGTACTTC,CASSPRDRSYEQYF
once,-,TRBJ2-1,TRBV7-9,TGTGCCAGCAGACCGGGACACGAAGAGCAGTTCTTC,CASRPGHEEQFF
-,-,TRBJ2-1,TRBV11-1,TGTGCCAGCAGCCCTGGGAGTTACTCCTACAATGAGCAGTTCTTC,CASSPGSYSYNEQFF
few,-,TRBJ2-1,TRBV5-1,TGCGCCAGCAGCCCCGGACAGCCACTCAATGAGCAGTTCTTC,CASSPGQPLNEQFF
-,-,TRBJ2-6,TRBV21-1,TGTGCCAGCAGCAAAGTAGAGGGACAGGGGGCGGTTGGGGCCAACGTCCTGACTTTC,CASSKVEGQGAVGANVLTF
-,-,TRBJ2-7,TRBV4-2,TGTGCCAGCAGCCAAGATCGGGTAGCGGCCTACGAGCAGTACTTC,CASSQDRVAAYEQYF
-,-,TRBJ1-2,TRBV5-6,TGTGCCAGCAGCTTCCCAGGGCCCGAAGGTGGCTACACCTTC,CASSFPGPEGGYTF
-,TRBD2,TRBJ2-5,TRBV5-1,TGCGCCAGCAGCTTAGCTAGCGGGGGTAGGGGAGAAGAGACCCAGTACTTC,CASSLASGGRGEETQYF
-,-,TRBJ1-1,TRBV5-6,TGTGCCAGCAGCTTGAGGGGAAAAGGCACTGAAGCTTTCTTT,CASSLRGKGTEAFF
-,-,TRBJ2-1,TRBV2,TGTGCCAGCAGTGAAAAGGAGGGGGCCCTCAATGAGCAGTTCTTC,CASSEKEGALNEQFF
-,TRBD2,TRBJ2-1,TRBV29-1,TGCAGCGCCGTGGGACTAGCCTCCTACAATGAGCAGTTCTTC,CSAVGLASYNEQFF
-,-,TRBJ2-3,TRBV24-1,TGTGCCACCTCCCGGGGGGCCGCAGATACGCAGTATTTT,CATSRGAADTQYF
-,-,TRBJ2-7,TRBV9,TGTGCCAGCAGCGTAGAAGTTAGGGGCTACGAGCAGTACTTC,CASSVEVRGYEQYF
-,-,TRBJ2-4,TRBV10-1,TGCGCCAGCAGTGATCAGGACAAGAAAATTCAGTACTTC,CASSDQDKKIQYF
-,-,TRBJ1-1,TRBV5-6,TGTGCCAGCAGCGACTTCCGGGACATCCACACTGAAGCTTTCTTT,CASSDFRDIHTEAFF
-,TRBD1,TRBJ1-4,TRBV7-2,TGTGCCAGCAGCTTAGACAGGGGGCATGAAAAACTGTTTTTT,CASSLDRGHEKLFF
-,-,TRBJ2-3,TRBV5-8,TGTGCCAGCAGCTTGGCCGTGGGACTTTCCACAGATACGCAGTATTTT,CASSLAVGLSTDTQYF
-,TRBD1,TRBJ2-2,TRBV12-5,TGTGCTAGTGGTTTGGTAGGGGACAGGTCCTCGAACACCGGGGAGCTGTTTTTT,CASGLVGDRSSNTGELFF
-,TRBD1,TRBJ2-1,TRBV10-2,TGCGCCAGCATCACAGGGGGCTCCTACAATGAGCAGTTCTTC,CASITGGSYNEQFF
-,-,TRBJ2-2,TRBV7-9,TGTGCCAGCAGCTTAGTGACAGGCCTCACCGGGGAGCTGTTTTTT,CASSLVTGLTGELFF